These T cell receptor beta chains were read from a single sample in a study of cytomegalovirus exposure and HLA in healthy donors. Data came from immunoSEQ multiplex PCR; TCRdb stores just in-frame clones and leaves some out. The table lists under 200,000 clones, approximately 70% of them singletons. The sequencing sample was made of PBMCs. These receptors all come from a woman in her 30s in good health and CMV-seronegative. CDR3s include the opening cysteine and the closing phenylalanine or tryptophan. The D gene is left open where the match is weak. The listing skips clone size in some rows; elsewhere it reads once, few, many or a size class.

j_call d_call clone_size v_call cdr3_nt cdr3_aa
TRBJ1-5 . . TRBV30 TGTGCCTGGAGTAGAAACGGGGAGCCCCAGCATTTT CAWSRNGEPQHF
TRBJ2-3 TRBD2 . TRBV10-3 TGTGCCATCAGTGAGTCGACCGAGGGACTAGCGGGTGACGATACGCAGTATTTT CAISESTEGLAGDDTQYF
TRBJ2-1 TRBD2 . TRBV28 TGTGCCAGCAGGACTAGCGGGAGAGGGAATGAGCAGTTCTTC CASRTSGRGNEQFF
TRBJ2-1 . . TRBV21-1 TGTGCCAGCAGCAATTGGGCCTTAAAACCGCAAAAAGACAGGCTACTAGCGGAGTACAATGAGCAGTTCTTC CASSNWALKPQKDRLLAEYNEQFF
TRBJ2-1 . . TRBV7-8 TGTGCCAGCAGCTTAGATTTCTTGTTACAAGAAGGGGATGAGCAGTTCTTC CASSLDFLLQEGDEQFF
TRBJ2-4 TRBD2 few TRBV28 TGTGCCAGCAGTAAGGGACTAGCGGGAGGGCCTTGGAACATTCAGTACTTC CASSKGLAGGPWNIQYF
TRBJ2-5 . . TRBV7-2 TGTGCCAGCAGCTTAGGGCCCTGGGAGACCCAGTACTTC CASSLGPWETQYF
TRBJ2-7 . . TRBV4-3 TGCGCCAGCAGCCAAGATCGAGACGGGTTATCCTACGAGCAGTACTTC CASSQDRDGLSYEQYF
TRBJ2-7 TRBD1 . TRBV29-1 TGCAGCGTTGATCTGGGACAGGGGGCGTCATACGAGCAGTACTTC CSVDLGQGASYEQYF
TRBJ1-2 . few TRBV2 TGTGCCAGCAGTCGGACAGAAAACTATGGCTACACCTTC CASSRTENYGYTF
TRBJ2-3 TRBD2 . TRBV5-4 TGTGCCAGCAGCTTTGCCTCGACTAGCCCAGGCACAGATACGCAGTATTTT CASSFASTSPGTDTQYF
TRBJ1-4 TRBD1 . TRBV25-1 TGTGCCAGCTCCCGGACAGGGGGATGGGAAAAACTGTTTTTT CASSRTGGWEKLFF
TRBJ1-2 . few TRBV10-3 TGTGCCATCAACCACAGGGACACCTATGGCTACACCTTC CAINHRDTYGYTF
TRBJ2-7 . . TRBV5-8 TGTGCCAGCAGCTTACGAGGAGCTTCCTACGAGCAGTACTTC CASSLRGASYEQYF
TRBJ2-3 . . TRBV19 TGTGCCGGTAGTTCTCTCCGGGGAGATACGCAGTATTTT CAGSSLRGDTQYF
TRBJ1-5 TRBD1 . TRBV11-2 TGTGCCAGCAGCTTAGGGTCACAGGGGTTTCGCAATCAGCCCCAGCATTTT CASSLGSQGFRNQPQHF
TRBJ1-2 . . TRBV4-1 TGCGCCAGCAGCCAAGATTTACTGGGGCTTAACTATGGCTACACCTTC CASSQDLLGLNYGYTF
TRBJ2-5 . . TRBV18 TGTGCCAGCTCACCACCGGAGGAGCTCCAACGACAAGAGACCCAGTACTTC CASSPPEELQRQETQYF
TRBJ1-2 TRBD1 . TRBV30 TGTGCCTGGAGTGCCCAGGGGACAGGGAGCGGCTACACCTTC CAWSAQGTGSGYTF
TRBJ2-7 TRBD2 many TRBV19 TGTGCCACCCTGGGACTAGCGGGAAATTCCTACGAGCAGTACTTC CATLGLAGNSYEQYF
TRBJ2-2 . . TRBV9 TGTGCCAGCAGTTTCCACGGGGGGCCGAACACCGGGGAGCTGTTTTTT CASSFHGGPNTGELFF
TRBJ2-7 TRBD1 . TRBV30 TGTGCCTGGAGTCCCTCACCCGGGACAGGGCACTACGAGCAGTACTTC CAWSPSPGTGHYEQYF
TRBJ1-2 . . TRBV27 TGTGCCAGCAGTTTGAGAGGAAACTATGGCTACACCTTC CASSLRGNYGYTF
TRBJ2-1 . few TRBV7-9 TGTGCCAGCATCCGGTGGTACAATGAGCAGTTCTTC CASIRWYNEQFF
TRBJ2-3 TRBD1 . TRBV9 TGTGCCAGCAGCGGGAGACAGGGTCGAGACGCAACGCAGTATTTT CASSGRQGRDATQYF
TRBJ1-1 TRBD1 . TRBV19 TGTGCCAGTAGTGTCCGGGACAGGGTCTCTGAAGCTTTCTTT CASSVRDRVSEAFF
TRBJ2-2 . . TRBV10-3 TGTGCCATCAGTGAAGGGGTTTGGGTTAACGGGGAGCTGTTTTTT CAISEGVWVNGELFF
TRBJ1-5 TRBD1 . TRBV19 TGTGCCAGCTCGACAGGGCGGCAGCCCCAGCATTTT CASSTGRQPQHF
TRBJ1-5 TRBD1 . TRBV6-7 TGTGCCAGCAGCCTAAGACAGGGACATCAGCCCCAGCATTTT CASSLRQGHQPQHF
TRBJ1-1 . few TRBV5-4 TGTGCCAGCAGCCTCCCGGAGGGACCGAACACTGAAGCTTTCTTT CASSLPEGPNTEAFF
TRBJ1-2 TRBD1 . TRBV28 TGTGCCAGCAGTTCACCCGCGACAGGGGGCTATGGCTACACCTTC CASSSPATGGYGYTF
TRBJ2-7 TRBD1 . TRBV2 TGTGCCAGCAGGCCTCCGGGACAGACCTACGAGCAGTACTTC CASRPPGQTYEQYF
TRBJ1-3 TRBD1 . TRBV10-3 TGTGCCATCAAAAACACAGGGGGCCTAGGGGACACCATATATTTT CAIKNTGGLGDTIYF
TRBJ2-2 . . TRBV7-2 TGTGCCAGCAGCTTAGCAGGGGGTTCGAACACCGGGGAGCTGTTTTTT CASSLAGGSNTGELFF
TRBJ2-7 . . TRBV7-7 TGTGCTAGCAGCCTTCCAGGGAGGCCGCACGAGCAGTACTTC CASSLPGRPHEQYF
TRBJ1-1 . . TRBV30 TGTGCCTGGGAAAGAGGAGGGAACACTGAAGCTTTCTTT CAWERGGNTEAFF
TRBJ2-7 TRBD1 few TRBV6-5 TGTGCCAGCAATGCCCGGGACAGGGTCTACGAGCAGTACTTC CASNARDRVYEQYF
TRBJ1-4 . . TRBV2 TGTGCCAGCAGAAAGGGGCCAGCAACTAATGAAAAACTGTTTTTT CASRKGPATNEKLFF
TRBJ1-2 . . TRBV7-2 TGTGCCAGCAGCACCGAGGGTTCTAACTATGGCTACACCTTC CASSTEGSNYGYTF
TRBJ1-1 . . TRBV7-9 TGTGCCAGCAGCTTAGCGGGCCAGGTAGACACTGAAGCTTTCTTT CASSLAGQVDTEAFF
TRBJ2-1 TRBD2 few TRBV6-4 TGTGCCAGCAGTGATTCGGGGGGGGAGAGAAGTGAGCAGTTCTTC CASSDSGGERSEQFF
TRBJ2-2 . . TRBV11-2 TGTGCCAGCAGCTTATACGTGAGCCGGGAGCTGTTTTTT CASSLYVSRELFF
TRBJ2-1 . . TRBV2 TGTGCCAGCAACGTGGGGAGCCTTCTGTTCTTC CASNVGSLLFF
TRBJ1-1 TRBD1 once TRBV12-5 TGTGCTAGTGGTTTGGTAAAGTGGCAGGGGGCAGGAGCTTTCTTT CASGLVKWQGAGAFF
TRBJ2-2 . few TRBV6-4 TGTGCCAGCAGTGACTCGAACCGCGCGAACACCGGGGAGCTGTTTTTT CASSDSNRANTGELFF
TRBJ1-1 . few TRBV28 TGTGCCAGCAGGGGGGGACTCACGAACACTGAAGCTTTCTTT CASRGGLTNTEAFF
TRBJ2-3 . . TRBV30 TGTGCCTGGAGTGACTGGAGGGGCGATACGCAGTATTTT CAWSDWRGDTQYF
TRBJ1-5 . . TRBV30 TGTGCCTGGGGGGCTTTTAGCAATCAGCCCCAGCATTTT CAWGAFSNQPQHF
TRBJ2-1 TRBD2 once TRBV9 TGTGCCAGCAGCGTAGGGGCGGGAGTTCTCTCCTACAATGAGCAGTTCTTC CASSVGAGVLSYNEQFF
TRBJ2-1 . . TRBV9 TGTGCCAGCAGCGTATCCTTTGAGCGGGCCACCGGAAATGAGCAGTTCTTC CASSVSFERATGNEQFF
TRBJ1-1 . once TRBV7-9 TGTGCCAGCAGCGAACAGGGTGAAGCTTTCTTT CASSEQGEAFF
TRBJ1-6 TRBD1 . TRBV2 TGTGCCAGCAGTGGTGAGACAGGGACCCCGTCACCCCTCCACTTT CASSGETGTPSPLHF
TRBJ1-2 . few TRBV20-1 TGCAGTGCCCCAGCGGGGCTTGGCTACACCTTC CSAPAGLGYTF
TRBJ1-2 TRBD1 . TRBV9 TGTGCCAGCAACCCCCATCCACGACAGGGTTATGGCTACACCTTC CASNPHPRQGYGYTF
TRBJ2-7 TRBD2 . TRBV25-1 TGTGCCAGCACTTACGCCGGGGGGTCCGAGCAGTACTTC CASTYAGGSEQYF
TRBJ1-4 . . TRBV25-1 TGTGCCAGCAGTGAATGGGGGGGGCTAGGTGAAAAACTGTTTTTT CASSEWGGLGEKLFF
TRBJ2-1 . . TRBV7-8 TGTGCCAGCAGCTTAGATTACTACAGAGGGTACAATGAGCAGTTCTTC CASSLDYYRGYNEQFF
TRBJ1-5 . . TRBV2 TGTGCCAGCAGTGCACAGAACAATCAGCCCCAGCATTTT CASSAQNNQPQHF
TRBJ2-5 TRBD2 . TRBV11-2 TGTGCCAGCAGCTTAACCTTGGGCGGGGGGCCTCAAGAGACCCAGTACTTC CASSLTLGGGPQETQYF
TRBJ1-1 . few TRBV11-2 TGTGCCAGCAGCTCCCTAGACAGGAGGTTAAGGGACACTGAAGCTTTCTTT CASSSLDRRLRDTEAFF